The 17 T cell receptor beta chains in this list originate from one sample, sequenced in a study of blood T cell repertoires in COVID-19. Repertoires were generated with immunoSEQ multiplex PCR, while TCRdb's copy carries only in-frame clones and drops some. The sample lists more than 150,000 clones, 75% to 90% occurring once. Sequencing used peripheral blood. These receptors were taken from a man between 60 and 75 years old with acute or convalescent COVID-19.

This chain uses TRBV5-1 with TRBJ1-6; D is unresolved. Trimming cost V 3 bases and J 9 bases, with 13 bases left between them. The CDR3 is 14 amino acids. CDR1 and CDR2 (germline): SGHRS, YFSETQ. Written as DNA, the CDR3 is TGCGCCAGCAGCTCAGGCGGGCCCGGTTCACCCCTCCACTTT. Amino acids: CASSSGGPGSPLHF.

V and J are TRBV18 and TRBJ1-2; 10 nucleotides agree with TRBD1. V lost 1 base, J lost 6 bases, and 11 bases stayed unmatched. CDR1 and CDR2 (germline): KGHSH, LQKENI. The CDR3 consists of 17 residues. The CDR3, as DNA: TGTGCCAGCTCACCACGGAGGACAGGGGGGACCCTGGATGGCTACACCTTC. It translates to CASSPRRTGGTLDGYTF.

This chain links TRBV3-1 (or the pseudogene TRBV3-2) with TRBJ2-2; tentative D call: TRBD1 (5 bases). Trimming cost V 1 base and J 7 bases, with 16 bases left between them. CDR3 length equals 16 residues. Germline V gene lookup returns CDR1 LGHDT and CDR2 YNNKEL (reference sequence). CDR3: CASSQGPPGRGGELFF. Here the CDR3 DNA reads TGTGCCAGCAGCCAAGGGCCCCCAGGAAGGGGCGGGGAGCTGTTTTTT.

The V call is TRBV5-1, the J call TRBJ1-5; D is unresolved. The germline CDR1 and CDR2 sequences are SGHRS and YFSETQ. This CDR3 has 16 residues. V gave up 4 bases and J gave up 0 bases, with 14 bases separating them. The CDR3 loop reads CASSPGRWDSNQPQHF. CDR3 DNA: TGCGCCAGCAGCCCGGGGAGGTGGGATAGCAATCAGCCCCAGCATTTT.

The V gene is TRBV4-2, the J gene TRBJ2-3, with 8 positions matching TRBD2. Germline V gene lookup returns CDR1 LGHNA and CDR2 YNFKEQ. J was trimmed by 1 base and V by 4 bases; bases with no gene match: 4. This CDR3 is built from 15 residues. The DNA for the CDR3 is TGTGCCAGCAGCCCCGGGGGGGCCGGCACAGATACGCAGTATTTT. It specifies CASSPGGAGTDTQYF.

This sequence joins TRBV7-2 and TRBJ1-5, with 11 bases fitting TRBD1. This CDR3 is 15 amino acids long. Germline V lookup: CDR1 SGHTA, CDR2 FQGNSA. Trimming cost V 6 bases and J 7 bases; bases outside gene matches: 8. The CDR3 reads CASSSGQGVKQPQHF. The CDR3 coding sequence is TGTGCCAGCAGTTCGGGACAGGGGGTAAAACAGCCCCAGCATTTT. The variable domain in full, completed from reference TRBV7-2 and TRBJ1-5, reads GAGVSQSPSNKVTEKGKDVELRCDPISGHTALYWYRQSLGQGLEFLIYFQGNSAPDKSGLPSDRFSAERTGGSVSTLTIQRTQQEDSAVYLCASSSGQGVKQPQHFGDGTRLSIL.

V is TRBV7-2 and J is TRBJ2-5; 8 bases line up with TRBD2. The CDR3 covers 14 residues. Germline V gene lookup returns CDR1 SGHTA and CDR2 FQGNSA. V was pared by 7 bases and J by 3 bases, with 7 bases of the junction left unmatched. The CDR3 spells CASKVSLAEETQYF. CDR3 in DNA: TGTGCCAGCAAGGTTTCACTAGCGGAAGAGACCCAGTACTTC.

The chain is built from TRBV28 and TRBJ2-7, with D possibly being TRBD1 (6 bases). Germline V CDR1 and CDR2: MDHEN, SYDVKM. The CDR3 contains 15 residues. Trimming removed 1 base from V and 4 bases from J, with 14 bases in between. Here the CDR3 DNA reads TGTGCCAGCAGTTTATCGGCAGGGGTTGGATACGAGCAGTACTTC. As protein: CASSLSAGVGYEQYF. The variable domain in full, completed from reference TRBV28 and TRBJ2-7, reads DVKVTQSSRYLVKRTGEKVFLECVQDMDHENMFWYRQDPGLGLRLIYFSYDVKMKEKGDIPEGYSVSREKKERFSLILESASTNQTSMYLCASSLSAGVGYEQYFGPGTRLTVT.

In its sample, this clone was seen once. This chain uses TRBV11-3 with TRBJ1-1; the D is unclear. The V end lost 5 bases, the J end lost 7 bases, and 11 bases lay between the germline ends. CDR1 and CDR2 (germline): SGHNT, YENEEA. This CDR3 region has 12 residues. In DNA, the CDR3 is TGTGCCAGCAGCCGTCAACCGGTTGAAGCTTTCTTT. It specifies CASSRQPVEAFF.

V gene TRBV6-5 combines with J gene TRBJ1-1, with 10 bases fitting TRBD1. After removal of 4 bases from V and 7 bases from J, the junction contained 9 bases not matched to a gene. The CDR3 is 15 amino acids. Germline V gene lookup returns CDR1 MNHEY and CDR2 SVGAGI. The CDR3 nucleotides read TGTGCCAGCAGTTCCCCGGGACAGGGGCGGGATGAAGCTTTCTTT. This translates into CASSSPGQGRDEAFF.

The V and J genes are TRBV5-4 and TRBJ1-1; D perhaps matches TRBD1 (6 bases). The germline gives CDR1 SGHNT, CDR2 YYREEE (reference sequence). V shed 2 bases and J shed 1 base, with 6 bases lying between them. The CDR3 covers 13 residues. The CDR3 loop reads CASSLQGNTEAFF. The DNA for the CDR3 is TGTGCCAGCAGCTTACAGGGGAACACTGAAGCTTTCTTT.

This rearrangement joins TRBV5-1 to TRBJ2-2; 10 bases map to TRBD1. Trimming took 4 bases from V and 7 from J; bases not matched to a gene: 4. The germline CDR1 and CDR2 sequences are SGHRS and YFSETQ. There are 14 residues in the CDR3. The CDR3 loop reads CASSPGQGSGELFF. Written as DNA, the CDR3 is TGCGCCAGCAGCCCGGGACAGGGGAGCGGGGAGCTGTTTTTT.

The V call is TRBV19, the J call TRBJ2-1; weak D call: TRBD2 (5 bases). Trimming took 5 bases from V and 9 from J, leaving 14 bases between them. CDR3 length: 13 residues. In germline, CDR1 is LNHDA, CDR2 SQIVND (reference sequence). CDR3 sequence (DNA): TGTGCCAGTAGTCCCTGGACCAGCGGTGAGCAGTTCTTC. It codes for CASSPWTSGEQFF.

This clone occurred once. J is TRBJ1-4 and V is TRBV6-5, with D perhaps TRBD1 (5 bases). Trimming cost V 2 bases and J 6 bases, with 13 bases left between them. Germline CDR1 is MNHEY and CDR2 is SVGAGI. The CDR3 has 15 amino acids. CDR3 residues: CASSYVARGYEKLFF. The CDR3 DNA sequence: TGTGCCAGCAGTTACGTCGCAAGGGGCTATGAAAAACTGTTTTTT.

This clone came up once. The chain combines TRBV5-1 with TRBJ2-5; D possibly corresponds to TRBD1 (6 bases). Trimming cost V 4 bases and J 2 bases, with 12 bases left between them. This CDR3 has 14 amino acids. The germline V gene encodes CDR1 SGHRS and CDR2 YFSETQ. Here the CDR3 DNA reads TGCGCCAGCAGCGGGATAGGGGGACAAGAGACCCAGTACTTC. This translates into CASSGIGGQETQYF. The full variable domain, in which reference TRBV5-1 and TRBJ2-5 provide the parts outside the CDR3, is KAGVTQTPRYLIKTRGQQVTLSCSPISGHRSVSWYQQTPGQGLQFLFEYFSETQRNKGNFPGRFSGRQFSNSRSEMNVSTLELGDSALYLCASSGIGGQETQYFGPGTRLLVL.

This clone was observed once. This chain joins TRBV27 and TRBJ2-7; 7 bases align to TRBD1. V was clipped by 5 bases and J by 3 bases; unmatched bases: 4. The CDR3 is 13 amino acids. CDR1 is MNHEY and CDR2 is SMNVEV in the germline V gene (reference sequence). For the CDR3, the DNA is TGTGCCAGCAGTACCCGGACAGGCTACGAGCAGTACTTC. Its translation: CASSTRTGYEQYF.

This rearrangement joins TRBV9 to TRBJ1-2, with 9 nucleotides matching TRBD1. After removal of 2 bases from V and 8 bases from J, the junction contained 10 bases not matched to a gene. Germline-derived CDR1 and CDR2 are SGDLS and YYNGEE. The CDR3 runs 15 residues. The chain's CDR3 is CASSVGQGLGGGYTF. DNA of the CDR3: TGTGCCAGCAGCGTGGGACAGGGCCTTGGAGGCGGCTACACCTTC.